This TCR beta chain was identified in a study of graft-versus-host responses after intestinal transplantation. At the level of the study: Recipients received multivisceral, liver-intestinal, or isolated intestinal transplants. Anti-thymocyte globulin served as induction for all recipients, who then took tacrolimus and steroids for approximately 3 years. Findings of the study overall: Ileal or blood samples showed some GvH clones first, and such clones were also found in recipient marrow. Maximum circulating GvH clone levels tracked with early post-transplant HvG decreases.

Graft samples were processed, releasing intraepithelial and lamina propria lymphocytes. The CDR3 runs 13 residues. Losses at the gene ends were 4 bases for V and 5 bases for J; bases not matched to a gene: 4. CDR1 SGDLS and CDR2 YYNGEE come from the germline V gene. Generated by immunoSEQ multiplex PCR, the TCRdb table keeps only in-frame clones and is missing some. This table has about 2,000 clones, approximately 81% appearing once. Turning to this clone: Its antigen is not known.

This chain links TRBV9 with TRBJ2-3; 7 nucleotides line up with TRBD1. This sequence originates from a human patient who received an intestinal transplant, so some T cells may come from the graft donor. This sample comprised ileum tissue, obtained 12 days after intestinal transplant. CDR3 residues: CASSRGRRDTQYF. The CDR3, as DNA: TGTGCCAGCAGCAGGGGGCGAAGAGATACGCAGTATTTT. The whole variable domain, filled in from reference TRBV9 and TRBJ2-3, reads DSGVTQTPKHLITATGQRVTLRCSPRSGDLSVYWYQQSLDQGLQFLIQYYNGEERAKGNILERFSAQQFPDLHSELNLSSLELGDSALYFCASSRGRRDTQYFGPGTRLTVL.